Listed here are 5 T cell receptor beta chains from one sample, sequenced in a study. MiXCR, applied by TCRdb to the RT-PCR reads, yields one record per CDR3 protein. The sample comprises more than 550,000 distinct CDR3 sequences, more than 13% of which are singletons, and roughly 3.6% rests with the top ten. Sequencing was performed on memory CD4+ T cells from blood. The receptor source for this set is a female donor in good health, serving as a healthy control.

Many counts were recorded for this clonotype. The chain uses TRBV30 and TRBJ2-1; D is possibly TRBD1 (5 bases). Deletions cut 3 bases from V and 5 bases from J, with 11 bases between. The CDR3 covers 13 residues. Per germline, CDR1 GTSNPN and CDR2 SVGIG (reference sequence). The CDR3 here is CAWSPDRHNEQFF. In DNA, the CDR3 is TGTGCCTGGAGCCCAGACAGACACAATGAGCAGTTCTTC.

In DNA, the CDR3 is TGTGCCAGCGGGGGCAGTGGGAACCAGCCCCAGCATTTT. The encoded protein is CASGGSGNQPQHF. V gene TRBV2 combines with J gene TRBJ1-5; a possible D gene is TRBD1 (6 bases). The V end lost 8 bases, the J end lost 7 bases, and 15 bases lay between the germline ends. This CDR3 spans 13 amino acids. Germline V gives CDR1 SNHLY, CDR2 FYNNEI.

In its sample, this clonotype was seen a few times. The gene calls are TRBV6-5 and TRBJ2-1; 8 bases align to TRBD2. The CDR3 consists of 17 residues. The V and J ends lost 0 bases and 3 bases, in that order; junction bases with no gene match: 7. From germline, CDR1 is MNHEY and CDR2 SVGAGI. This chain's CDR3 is CASSYSSASGHYNEQFF. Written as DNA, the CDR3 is TGTGCCAGCAGTTACTCGTCGGCTAGCGGGCACTACAATGAGCAGTTCTTC.

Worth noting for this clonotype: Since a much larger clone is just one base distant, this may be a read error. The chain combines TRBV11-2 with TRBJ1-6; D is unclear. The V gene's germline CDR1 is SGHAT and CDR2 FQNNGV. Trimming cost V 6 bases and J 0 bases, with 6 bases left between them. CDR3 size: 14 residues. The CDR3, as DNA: TGTGCCAGCAGGTTAAGCTCCTATAATTCACCCCTCCACTTT. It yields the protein CASRLSSYNSPLHF. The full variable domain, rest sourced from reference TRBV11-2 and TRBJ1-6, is EAGVAQSPRYKIIEKRQSVAFWCNPISGHATLYWYQQILGQGPKLLIQFQNNGVVDDSQLPKDRFSAERLKGVDSTLKIQPAKLEDSAVYLCASRLSSYNSPLHFGNGTRLTVT.

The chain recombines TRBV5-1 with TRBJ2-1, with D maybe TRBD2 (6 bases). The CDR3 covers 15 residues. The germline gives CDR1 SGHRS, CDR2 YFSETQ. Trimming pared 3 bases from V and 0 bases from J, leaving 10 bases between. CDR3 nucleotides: TGCGCCAGCAGCTCGACTAGTAACTCCTACAATGAGCAGTTCTTC. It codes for CASSSTSNSYNEQFF.